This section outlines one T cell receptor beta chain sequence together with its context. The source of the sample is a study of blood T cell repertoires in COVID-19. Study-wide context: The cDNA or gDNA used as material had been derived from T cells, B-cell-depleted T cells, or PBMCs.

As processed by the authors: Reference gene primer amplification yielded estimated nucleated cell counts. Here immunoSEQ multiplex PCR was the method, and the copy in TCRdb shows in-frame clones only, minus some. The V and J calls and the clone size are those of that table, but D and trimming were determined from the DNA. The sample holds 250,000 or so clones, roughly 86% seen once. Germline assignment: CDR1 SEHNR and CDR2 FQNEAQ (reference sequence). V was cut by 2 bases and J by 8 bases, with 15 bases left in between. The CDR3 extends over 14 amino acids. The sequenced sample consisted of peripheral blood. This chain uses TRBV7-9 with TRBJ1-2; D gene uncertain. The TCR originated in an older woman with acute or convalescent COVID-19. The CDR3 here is CASSLREGSYGYTF. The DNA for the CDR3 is TGTGCCAGCAGCTTAAGGGAGGGTTCCTACGGCTACACCTTC.